This T cell receptor (beta chain) was profiled in a study of cytomegalovirus exposure and HLA in healthy donors. Study-level results: The authors later found TCR association rates varying by HLA locus, with DRB1 most and HLA-C fewest. Researchers counted roughly 150 TCR beta chains as cytomegalovirus-associated.

The V and J ends lost 3 bases and 7 bases, in that order; junction bases with no gene match: 6. The CDR3 has 15 amino acids. Germline CDR1 and CDR2: KGHSH and LQKENI. Vbeta (60) and Jbeta (13) primers were used in the PCR. The table came from immunoSEQ multiplex PCR; TCRdb's copy has only in-frame clones and leaves some out. The sample holds 160,000 or so clones, around 80% seen once. Comment on this clone: Its target is unknown.

The rearrangement links TRBV18 to TRBJ1-6; 7 bases are a match to TRBD1. The TCR originated in a male donor in good health and CMV-seropositive. The specimen was PBMCs. The chain's CDR3 is CASSPLTGENSPLHF. CDR3 DNA sequence: TGTGCCAGCTCACCTCTAACAGGGGAAAATTCACCCCTCCACTTT.